The next 29 T cell receptor beta chains were all read from a single sample in a study of long-term antiretroviral therapy in people with HIV. The assay used was immunoSEQ (version v3.0), run at survey level. Assay used: immunoSEQ multiplex PCR; TCRdb lists only in-frame clones, some missing. The sample contains some 27,000 clones, approximately 86% of which appear only once. Sequences were derived from unsorted PBMCs, sampled 3 years after starting antiretroviral therapy. These receptors were collected from a man aged 35 to 55 with HIV.

The chain carries TRBV7-9 and TRBJ1-2; D not resolved. Germline loops: CDR1 SEHNR, CDR2 FQNEAQ (reference sequence). The V gene lost 4 bases and the J gene lost 5 bases, with 17 bases spanning the gap. CDR3 length: 15 residues. The CDR3 DNA follows: TGTGCCAGCAGCTCCCGGACGGAACCCGATTATGGCTACACCTTC. Translating it yields CASSSRTEPDYGYTF.

This clone was seen a few times. This rearrangement joins TRBV4-1 to TRBJ1-3; D is uncertain. Germline values: CDR1 MGHRA, CDR2 YSYEKL. This CDR3 has 15 residues. With 0 bases removed from V and 0 bases from J, the gap between germline ends came to 6 bases. CDR3 nucleotides: TGCGCCAGCAGCCAAGACGGTATCTCTGGAAACACCATATATTTT. Translation: CASSQDGISGNTIYF.

This chain links TRBV14 with TRBJ2-7; the D gene is possibly TRBD1 (5 bases). This CDR3 has 13 amino acids. Per the germline V gene, CDR1 is SGHDN and CDR2 is FVKESK. Deletions cut 5 bases from V and 1 base from J, with 9 bases between. The CDR3: CASSFTGSYEQYF. CDR3 nucleotide sequence: TGTGCCAGCAGCTTTACAGGTTCCTACGAGCAGTACTTC.

The CDR3 reads CASSVATGGRQPQHF. The CDR3 nucleotides are TGTGCCAGCAGTGTTGCCACAGGGGGCCGGCAGCCCCAGCATTTT. The rearrangement links TRBV6-1 to TRBJ1-5; TRBD1 agrees at 9 bases. The germline CDR1 and CDR2 sequences are MNHNS and SASEGT. V lost 4 bases to trimming and J lost 7 bases; unmatched junction nucleotides: 8. There are 15 residues in the CDR3.

This clone has a single count. V usage is TRBV10-3 and J usage is TRBJ2-7, with 10 bases that match TRBD2. Trimming cost V 7 bases and J 2 bases; bases outside gene matches: 17. The germline V gene has CDR1 ENHRY and CDR2 SYGVKD. The CDR3 is 18 amino acids. CDR3 DNA sequence: TGTGCCATCATATCACGAAGGGGTCGGACTAGCGGAGCCTACGAGCAGTACTTC. Translation: CAIISRRGRTSGAYEQYF.

The gene calls are TRBV2 and TRBJ1-4; 9 bases line up with TRBD1. This CDR3 has 14 residues. CDR1 and CDR2 from the germline V gene are SNHLY and FYNNEI. V lost 4 bases to trimming and J lost 4 bases; unmatched junction nucleotides: 1. The chain's CDR3 is CASSGQGGNEKLFF. Written as DNA, the CDR3 is TGTGCCAGCAGTGGACAGGGGGGTAATGAAAAACTGTTTTTT.

V and J are TRBV10-3 and TRBJ1-6, with D maybe TRBD1 (5 bases). The CDR3 sequence is 12 residues long. Germline CDR1 ENHRY, CDR2 SYGVKD. Trimming removed 4 bases at V and 10 bases at J, with 8 bases between. Written as DNA, the CDR3 is TGTGCCATCAGTGGTCCAGGGTCACCCCTCCACTTT. Amino acid sequence: CAISGPGSPLHF.

The rearrangement uses TRBV10-2 and TRBJ1-6; TRBD1 matches at 7 bases. CDR3 length: 15 amino acids. Germline lookup yields CDR1 WSHSY and CDR2 SAAADI. With V trimmed by 5 bases and J by 7 bases, 8 bases remained unmatched. The CDR3 is CASSPYRGGNSPLHF. The CDR3 DNA reads as TGCGCCAGCAGTCCATACAGGGGAGGAAATTCACCCCTCCACTTT.

V usage is TRBV7-9 and J usage is TRBJ1-1; D is unresolved. Germline CDR1 SEHNR, CDR2 FQNEAQ (reference sequence). The CDR3 has 13 residues. V lost 6 bases to trimming and J lost 7 bases, with 15 bases between them. This CDR3 reads CASRPGPRVEAFF. DNA for the CDR3: TGTGCCAGCAGACCCGGCCCCCGCGTTGAAGCTTTCTTT.

The chain combines TRBV7-3 with TRBJ2-5; 7 bases are a match to TRBD1. Germline loops: CDR1 SGHTA, CDR2 FQGTGA. V lost 4 bases and J lost 2; bases outside the gene matches: 1. The CDR3 runs to 13 residues. CDR3 protein: CASSSGGQETQYF. Written as DNA, the CDR3 is TGTGCCAGCAGCTCAGGGGGTCAAGAGACCCAGTACTTC.

This chain connects TRBV4-1 to TRBJ1-5; 7 nucleotides match TRBD1. Germline V CDR1 and CDR2: MGHRA, YSYEKL. The CDR3 covers 16 residues. The trim removed 1 base at V and 2 bases at J, leaving 5 bases unmatched. This CDR3 is CASSQGQGQRNQPQHF. The CDR3, as DNA: TGCGCCAGCAGCCAAGGCCAGGGACAGCGCAATCAGCCCCAGCATTTT.

V and J are TRBV10-3 and TRBJ2-7; 12 nucleotides align to TRBD1. J was trimmed by 5 bases and V by 4 bases; bases with no gene match: 6. There are 15 residues in the CDR3. Germline loops: CDR1 ENHRY, CDR2 SYGVKD. The CDR3 DNA sequence: TGTGCCATCAGTGGGTGGGACAGGGGGCGTAACGAGCAGTACTTC. It translates to CAISGWDRGRNEQYF.

The V call is TRBV19, the J call TRBJ2-5; 9 nucleotides agree with TRBD1. This CDR3 spans 14 amino acids. CDR1 and CDR2 from the germline V gene are LNHDA and SQIVND (reference sequence). The junction had 6 bases not matched to a gene; V was cut back by 5 bases and J by 5 bases. CDR3 loop: CASSPGTGWETQYF. CDR3 coding DNA: TGTGCCAGTAGTCCAGGGACAGGGTGGGAGACCCAGTACTTC.

This chain links TRBV15 with TRBJ1-4, with D tentatively TRBD1 (5 bases). The germline V gene has CDR1 LNHNV and CDR2 YYDKDF (reference sequence). Trimming shortened V by 0 bases and J by 3 bases, and 14 bases separated the two germline ends. There are 17 residues in the CDR3. This CDR3 reads CATSRDGRGLPNEKLFF. The DNA for the CDR3 is TGTGCCACCAGCAGAGATGGAAGGGGTCTACCTAATGAAAAACTGTTTTTT.

Only a few counts were recorded for this clone. The chain employs TRBV9 and TRBJ1-1; the D is unclear. CDR1 and CDR2 from the germline V gene are SGDLS and YYNGEE. Between the trimmed V and J ends, which lost 0 bases and 0 bases, there was a span of 9 bases. The CDR3 is 15 residues long. In nucleotides, the CDR3 is TGTGCCAGCAGCGTAGGTGTACTCCTGAACACTGAAGCTTTCTTT. It specifies CASSVGVLLNTEAFF.

This sequence joins TRBV19 and TRBJ1-1; D perhaps matches TRBD1 (6 bases). CDR1 LNHDA and CDR2 SQIVND come from the germline V gene (reference sequence). The CDR3 is 12 residues long. V was clipped by 4 bases and J by 4 bases, with 7 bases between them. The CDR3 DNA reads as TGTGCCAGTAGTAAACAGGGCACTGAAGCTTTCTTT. Translating it yields CASSKQGTEAFF. The whole variable domain, remainder taken from reference TRBV19 and TRBJ1-1, is DGGITQSPKYLFRKEGQNVTLSCEQNLNHDAMYWYRQDPGQGLRLIYYSQIVNDFQKGDIAEGYSVSREKKESFPLTVTSAQKNPTAFYLCASSKQGTEAFFGQGTRLTVV.

The V call is TRBV5-4, the J call TRBJ2-6, with TRBD1 matching 8 bases. Germline CDR1 reads SGHNT; CDR2 reads YYREEE (reference sequence). There are 19 residues in the CDR3. V lost 3 bases and J lost 2; bases outside the gene matches: 13. CDR3 DNA sequence: TGTGCCAGCAGCTCTAATGTCGGGCAGGGGGCTCCTGGGGCCAACGTCCTGACTTTC. Translated, it gives CASSSNVGQGAPGANVLTF.

J is TRBJ2-7 and V is TRBV29-1, with TRBD2 identical over 7 bases. CDR1 and CDR2 from the germline V gene are SQVTM and ANQGSEA. Trimming at V came to 3 bases and at J to 4 bases, leaving 6 bases not matched to a gene. This CDR3 has 13 residues. CDR3 protein: CSVETSYSYEQYF. CDR3 sequence (DNA): TGCAGCGTTGAGACTAGCTATTCGTACGAGCAGTACTTC.

The J gene is TRBJ1-2, the V gene TRBV7-9; D is ambiguous. Germline loops: CDR1 SEHNR, CDR2 FQNEAQ (reference sequence). This CDR3 comprises 15 residues. The V gene lost 2 bases and the J gene lost 0 bases, with 10 bases spanning the gap. The CDR3 bases are TGTGCCAGCAGCTTAAGTCTGGGCCCTAACTATGGCTACACCTTC. Translated: CASSLSLGPNYGYTF. Supplemented by reference TRBV7-9 and TRBJ1-2, the full variable domain reads DTGVSQNPRHKITKRGQNVTFRCDPISEHNRLYWYRQTLGQGPEFLTYFQNEAQLEKSRLLSDRFSAERPKGSFSTLEIQRTEQGDSAMYLCASSLSLGPNYGYTFGSGTRLTVV.

The genes are TRBV6-5 and TRBJ1-5; unclear D gene. The CDR3 is made up of 14 amino acids. Trimming stripped 2 bases from V and 2 bases from J, with 7 bases between. Germline loops: CDR1 MNHEY, CDR2 SVGAGI. This chain's CDR3 is CASSYVQGNQPQHF. The CDR3 coding sequence is TGTGCCAGCAGTTACGTTCAGGGCAATCAGCCCCAGCATTTT.

The rearrangement links TRBV6-6 to TRBJ2-3; D remains ambiguous. CDR3 length equals 13 residues. Germline V gene data show CDR1 as MNHNY and CDR2 as SVGAGI (reference sequence). The V gene lost 6 bases and the J gene lost 1 base, with 8 bases spanning the gap. CDR3 sequence reads: CASSPAGTDTQYF. DNA for the CDR3: TGTGCCAGCAGCCCCGCGGGCACAGATACGCAGTATTTT.

This chain connects TRBV11-2 to TRBJ1-3; D remains ambiguous. Germline V gives CDR1 SGHAT, CDR2 FQNNGV. The CDR3 is 15 residues long. The V and J ends lost 5 bases and 3 bases respectively, with 14 bases between them. CDR3 DNA: TGTGCCAGCAGCCCACTTAGGGCCAATGGAAACACCATATATTTT. It codes for CASSPLRANGNTIYF.

This chain uses TRBV2 with TRBJ2-3; TRBD2 aligns across 8 bases. The V and J ends lost 9 bases and 0 bases, in that order; junction bases with no gene match: 8. Germline-derived CDR1 and CDR2 are SNHLY and FYNNEI. This CDR3 region has 15 residues. As DNA, the CDR3 is TGTGCCAGAGGGGGGGCTAGCGGGAGCACAGATACGCAGTATTTT. Translated: CARGGASGSTDTQYF.

This rearrangement joins TRBV6-6 to TRBJ2-2; D gene ambiguous. The CDR3 is 14 residues long. The germline V gene has CDR1 MNHNY and CDR2 SVGAGI (reference sequence). V shed 4 bases and J shed 3 bases, with 9 bases lying between them. DNA of the CDR3: TGTGCCAGCAGTTGGTCGGCCGACACCGGGGAGCTGTTTTTT. Translation: CASSWSADTGELFF.

This chain links TRBV7-2 with TRBJ1-2; 8 nucleotides line up with TRBD1. CDR1 is SGHTA, CDR2 FQGNSA, per germline. Unmatched junction bases numbered 8, after V lost 5 bases and J lost 3 bases. The CDR3 extends over 15 amino acids. CDR3 protein: CASSPRAGGYYGYTF. The DNA of the CDR3 is TGTGCCAGCAGCCCAAGGGCAGGGGGCTACTATGGCTACACCTTC.

The V call is TRBV27, the J call TRBJ2-6, with D perhaps matching TRBD1 (6 bases). V shed 6 bases and J shed 2 bases, with 8 bases lying between them. Germline-derived CDR1 and CDR2 are MNHEY and SMNVEV (reference sequence). The CDR3 loop spans 14 amino acids. As DNA, the CDR3 is TGTGCCAGCAGCCAGGGGACTGGGGCCAACGTCCTGACTTTC. Protein sequence: CASSQGTGANVLTF.

The chain uses TRBV7-6 and TRBJ2-7; either TRBD1 or TRBD2 may supply D (6 bases each). The CDR3 has 15 residues. Germline V gene lookup returns CDR1 SGHVS and CDR2 FNYEAQ. Trimming cost V 4 bases and J 6 bases, with 19 bases left between them. CDR3 sequence (DNA): TGTGCCAGCAGCTCCGGAGTGGGGGCGGGGAGCGAGCAGTACTTC. This sequence encodes CASSSGVGAGSEQYF.

The chain uses TRBV5-1 and TRBJ2-2; D is ambiguous. This CDR3 contains 11 residues. The germline V gene has CDR1 SGHRS and CDR2 YFSETQ. Trimming stripped 4 bases from V and 8 bases from J, with 6 bases between. CDR3 bases: TGCGCCAGCAGCATCTCAGGGGAGCTGTTTTTT. This encodes CASSISGELFF. The full variable domain, rest sourced from reference TRBV5-1 and TRBJ2-2, is KAGVTQTPRYLIKTRGQQVTLSCSPISGHRSVSWYQQTPGQGLQFLFEYFSETQRNKGNFPGRFSGRQFSNSRSEMNVSTLELGDSALYLCASSISGELFFGEGSRLTVL.

This clone has only a few counts. V is TRBV4-1 and J is TRBJ2-7, with D tentatively TRBD1 (6 bases). Deletions cut 4 bases from V and 4 bases from J, with 20 bases between. The CDR3 is made up of 16 amino acids. Germline V gene sequence: CDR1 MGHRA, CDR2 YSYEKL. CDR3 amino acids: CASSLSTGHQQYEQYF. The CDR3 DNA follows: TGCGCCAGCAGCCTTTCTACGGGACACCAACAATACGAGCAGTACTTC.